The T cell receptor (beta chain) described here comes from a study of blood T cell repertoires in COVID-19. The wider study: Acute and convalescent COVID-19 specimens originated in the United States, Italy and Spain. The cDNA or gDNA used as material had been derived from T cells, B-cell-depleted T cells, or PBMCs.

This CDR3 has 14 residues. The germline V gene has CDR1 SGHKS and CDR2 YYEKEE (reference sequence). The junction had 9 bases not matched to a gene; V was cut back by 10 bases and J by 6 bases. Original analysis: Reference gene primer amplification yielded estimated nucleated cell counts. This table comes from immunoSEQ multiplex PCR, and its TCRdb copy is limited to in-frame clones, with some not included. V, J and clone size are taken as reported in that table, and D and trimming were inferred from the DNA itself. The sample yields tens of thousands of clones, roughly 88% seen once. Seattle enrolled patients during active infection and tracked them longitudinally.

The gene calls are TRBV5-5 and TRBJ2-2; 10 bases align to TRBD2. The source material was peripheral blood. This TCR derives from a man in his forties or fifties with COVID-19, enrolled during active disease. The DNA for the CDR3 is TGTGCCTCCGCGGCTAGCGGGAGCTCCGGGGAGCTGTTTTTT. Protein product: CASAASGSSGELFF.